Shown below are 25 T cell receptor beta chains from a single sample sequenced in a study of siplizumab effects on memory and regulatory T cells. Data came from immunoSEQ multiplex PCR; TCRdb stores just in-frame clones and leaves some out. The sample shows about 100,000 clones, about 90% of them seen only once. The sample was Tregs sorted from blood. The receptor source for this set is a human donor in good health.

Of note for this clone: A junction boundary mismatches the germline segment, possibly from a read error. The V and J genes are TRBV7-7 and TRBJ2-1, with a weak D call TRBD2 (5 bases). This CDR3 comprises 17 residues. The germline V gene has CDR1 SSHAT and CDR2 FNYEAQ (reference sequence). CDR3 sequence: CASSPQSSSNGNNEQFF. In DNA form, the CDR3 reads TGTGCTAGCAGCCCACAAAGTTCGAGTAACGGGAACAATGAGCAGTTCTTC.

The chain's CDR3 is CASSLVDVRFF. CDR3 bases: TGTGCCAGCAGCTTGGTGGACGTACGGTTCTTC. The chain couples TRBV5-6 to TRBJ2-1, with unresolved D. The CDR3 consists of 11 residues. The V gene lost 0 bases and the J gene lost 15 bases, with 10 bases spanning the gap. CDR1 is SGHDT and CDR2 is YYEEEE in the germline V gene.

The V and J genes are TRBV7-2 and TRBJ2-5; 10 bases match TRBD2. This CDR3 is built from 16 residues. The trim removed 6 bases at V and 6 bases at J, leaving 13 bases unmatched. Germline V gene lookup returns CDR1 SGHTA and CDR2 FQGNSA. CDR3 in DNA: TGTGCCAGCAGTTCCTTGCGGGCTAGCGGGAGACAGACCCAGTACTTC. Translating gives CASSSLRASGRQTQYF.

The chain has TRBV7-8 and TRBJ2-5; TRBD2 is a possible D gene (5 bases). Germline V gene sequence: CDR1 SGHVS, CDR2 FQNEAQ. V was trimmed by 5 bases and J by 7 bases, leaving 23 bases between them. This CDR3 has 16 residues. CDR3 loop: CASSPDGLVAFGTQYF. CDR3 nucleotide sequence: TGTGCCAGCAGCCCGGACGGACTTGTTGCGTTTGGGACCCAGTACTTC.

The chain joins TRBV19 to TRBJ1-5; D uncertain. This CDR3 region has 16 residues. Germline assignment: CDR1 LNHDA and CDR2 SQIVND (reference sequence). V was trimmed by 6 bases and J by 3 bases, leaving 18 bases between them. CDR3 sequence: CASRLSGYYPNQPQHF. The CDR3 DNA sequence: TGTGCCAGTAGGCTCTCGGGCTACTACCCCAATCAGCCCCAGCATTTT.

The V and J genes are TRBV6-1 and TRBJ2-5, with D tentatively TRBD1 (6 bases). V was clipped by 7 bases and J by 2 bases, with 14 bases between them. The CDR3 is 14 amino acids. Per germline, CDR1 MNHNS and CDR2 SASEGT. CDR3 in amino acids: CASNRGRGQETQYF. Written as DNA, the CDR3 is TGTGCCAGCAACCGGGGTAGGGGGCAAGAGACCCAGTACTTC.

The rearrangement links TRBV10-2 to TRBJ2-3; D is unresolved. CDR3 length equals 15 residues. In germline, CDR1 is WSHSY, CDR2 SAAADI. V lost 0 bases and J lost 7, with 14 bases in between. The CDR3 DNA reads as TGCGCCAGCAGTGAGTCGTCCGGCCAACCAAATACGCAGTATTTT. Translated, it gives CASSESSGQPNTQYF.

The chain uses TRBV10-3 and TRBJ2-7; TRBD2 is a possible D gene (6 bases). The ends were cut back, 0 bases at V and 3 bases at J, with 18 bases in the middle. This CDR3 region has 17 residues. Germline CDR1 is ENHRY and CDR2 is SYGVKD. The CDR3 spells CAISESSGFTPFYEQYF. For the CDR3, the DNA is TGTGCCATCAGTGAGTCTAGCGGCTTTACCCCTTTCTACGAGCAGTACTTC.

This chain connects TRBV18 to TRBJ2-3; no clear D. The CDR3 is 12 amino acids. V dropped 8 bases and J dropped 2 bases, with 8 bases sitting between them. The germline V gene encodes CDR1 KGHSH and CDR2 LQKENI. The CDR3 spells CASDGDTDTQYF. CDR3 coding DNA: TGTGCCAGCGATGGGGACACAGATACGCAGTATTTT.

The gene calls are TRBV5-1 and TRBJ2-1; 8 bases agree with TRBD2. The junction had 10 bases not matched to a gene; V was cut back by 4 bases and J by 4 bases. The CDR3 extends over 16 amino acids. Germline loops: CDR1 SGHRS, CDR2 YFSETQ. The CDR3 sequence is CASSPEVASGYNEQFF. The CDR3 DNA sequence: TGCGCCAGCAGCCCCGAAGTGGCTAGCGGGTACAATGAGCAGTTCTTC.

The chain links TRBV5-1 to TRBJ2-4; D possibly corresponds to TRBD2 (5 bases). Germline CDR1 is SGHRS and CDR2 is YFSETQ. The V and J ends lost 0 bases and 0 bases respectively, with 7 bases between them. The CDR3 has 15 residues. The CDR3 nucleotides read TGCGCCAGCAGCTTGGGTGGACTAGCCAAAAACATTCAGTACTTC. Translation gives CASSLGGLAKNIQYF.

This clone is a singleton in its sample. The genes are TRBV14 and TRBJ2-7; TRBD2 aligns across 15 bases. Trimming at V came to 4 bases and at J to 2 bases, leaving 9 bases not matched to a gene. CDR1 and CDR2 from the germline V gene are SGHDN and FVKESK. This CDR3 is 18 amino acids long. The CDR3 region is CASSRRTSGRALPYEQYF. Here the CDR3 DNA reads TGTGCCAGCAGCCGGAGGACTAGCGGGAGGGCCCTCCCCTACGAGCAGTACTTC.

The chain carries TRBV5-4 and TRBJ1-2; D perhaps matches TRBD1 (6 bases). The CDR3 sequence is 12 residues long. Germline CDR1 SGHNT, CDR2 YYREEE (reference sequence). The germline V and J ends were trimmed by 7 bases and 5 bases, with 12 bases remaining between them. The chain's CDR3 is CASFAGDYGYTF. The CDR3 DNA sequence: TGTGCCAGCTTTGCAGGGGATTATGGCTACACCTTC.

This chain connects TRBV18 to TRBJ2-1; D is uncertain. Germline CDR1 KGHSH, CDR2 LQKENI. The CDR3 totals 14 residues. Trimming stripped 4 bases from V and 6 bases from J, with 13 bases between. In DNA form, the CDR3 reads TGTGCCAGCTCACGCGGTGCCCCCGGCAATGAGCAGTTCTTC. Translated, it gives CASSRGAPGNEQFF.

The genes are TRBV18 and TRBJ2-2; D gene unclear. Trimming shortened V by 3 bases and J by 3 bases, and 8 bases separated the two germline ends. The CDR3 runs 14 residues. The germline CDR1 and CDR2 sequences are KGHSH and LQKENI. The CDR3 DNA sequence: TGTGCCAGCTCACCTAAATTGGACACCGGGGAGCTGTTTTTT. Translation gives CASSPKLDTGELFF.

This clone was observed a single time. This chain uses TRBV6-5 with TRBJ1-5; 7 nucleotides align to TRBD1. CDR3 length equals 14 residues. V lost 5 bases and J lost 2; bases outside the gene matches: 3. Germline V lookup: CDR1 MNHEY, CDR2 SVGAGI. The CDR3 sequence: CASSLTGGNQPQHF. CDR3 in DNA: TGTGCCAGCAGTCTTACAGGGGGCAATCAGCCCCAGCATTTT.

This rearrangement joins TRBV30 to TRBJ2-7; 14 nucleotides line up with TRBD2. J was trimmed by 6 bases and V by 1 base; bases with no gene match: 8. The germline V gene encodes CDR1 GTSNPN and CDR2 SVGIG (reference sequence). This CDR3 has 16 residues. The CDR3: CAWSAGTSGSIGEQYF. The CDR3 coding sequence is TGTGCCTGGAGTGCCGGGACTAGCGGGAGTATAGGCGAGCAGTACTTC.

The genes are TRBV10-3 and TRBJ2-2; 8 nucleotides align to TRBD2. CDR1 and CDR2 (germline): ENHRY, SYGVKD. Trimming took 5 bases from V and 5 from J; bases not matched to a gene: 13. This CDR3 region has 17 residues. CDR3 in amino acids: CAISPRGAGVGTGELFF. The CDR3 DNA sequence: TGTGCCATCAGTCCAAGAGGAGCGGGAGTAGGGACCGGGGAGCTGTTTTTT.

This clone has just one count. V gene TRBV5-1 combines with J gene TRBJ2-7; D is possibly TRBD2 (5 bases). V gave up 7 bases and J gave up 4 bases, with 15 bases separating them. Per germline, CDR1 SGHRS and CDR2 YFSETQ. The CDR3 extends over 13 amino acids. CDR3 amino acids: CASAPGSVYEQYF. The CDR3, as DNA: TGCGCCAGCGCACCGGGATCCGTTTACGAGCAGTACTTC. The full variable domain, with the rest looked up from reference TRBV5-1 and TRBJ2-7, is KAGVTQTPRYLIKTRGQQVTLSCSPISGHRSVSWYQQTPGQGLQFLFEYFSETQRNKGNFPGRFSGRQFSNSRSEMNVSTLELGDSALYLCASAPGSVYEQYFGPGTRLTVT.

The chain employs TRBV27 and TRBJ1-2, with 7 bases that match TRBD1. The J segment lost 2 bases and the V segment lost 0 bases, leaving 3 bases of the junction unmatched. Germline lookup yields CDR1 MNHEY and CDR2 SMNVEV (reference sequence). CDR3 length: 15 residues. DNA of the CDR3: TGTGCCAGCAGTTTATCACAGGGGAGAAACTATGGCTACACCTTC. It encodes CASSLSQGRNYGYTF.

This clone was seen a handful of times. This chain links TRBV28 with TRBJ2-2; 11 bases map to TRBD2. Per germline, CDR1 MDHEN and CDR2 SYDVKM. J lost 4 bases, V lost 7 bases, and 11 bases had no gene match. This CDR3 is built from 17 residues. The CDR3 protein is CASTEGLAGWGTGELFF. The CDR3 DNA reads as TGTGCCAGCACCGAAGGACTAGCGGGTTGGGGCACCGGGGAGCTGTTTTTT.

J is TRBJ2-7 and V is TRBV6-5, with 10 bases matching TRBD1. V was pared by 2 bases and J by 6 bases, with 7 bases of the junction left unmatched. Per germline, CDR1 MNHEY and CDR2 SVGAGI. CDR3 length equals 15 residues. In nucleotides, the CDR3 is TGTGCCAGCAGTTACGGTAGGACAGGGGGTAGCGAGCAGTACTTC. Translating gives CASSYGRTGGSEQYF.

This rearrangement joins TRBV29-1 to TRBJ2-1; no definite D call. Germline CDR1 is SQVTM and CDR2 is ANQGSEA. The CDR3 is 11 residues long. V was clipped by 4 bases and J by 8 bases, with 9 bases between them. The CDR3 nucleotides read TGCAGCGTTGGGGTGGGATATGAGCAGTTCTTC. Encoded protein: CSVGVGYEQFF.

The CDR3 region is CASNPNREGEKLFF. In nucleotides, the CDR3 is TGTGCCAGCAACCCGAACAGGGAGGGGGAAAAACTGTTTTTT. The gene calls are TRBV7-9 and TRBJ1-4; the D gene is possibly TRBD1 (6 bases). Trimming took 7 bases from V and 8 from J, leaving 17 bases between them. Germline V gives CDR1 SEHNR, CDR2 FQNEAQ (reference sequence). There are 14 residues in the CDR3.

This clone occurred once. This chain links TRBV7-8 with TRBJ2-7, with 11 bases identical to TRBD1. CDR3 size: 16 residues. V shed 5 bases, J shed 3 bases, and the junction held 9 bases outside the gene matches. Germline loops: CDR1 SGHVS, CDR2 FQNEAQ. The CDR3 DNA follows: TGTGCCAGCAGCATAAGTATCGGGACAGGGGGCTACGAGCAGTACTTC. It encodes CASSISIGTGGYEQYF.